This T cell receptor (beta chain) was identified in a study of vaccination and CD4 T cells after COVID-19. The wider study: As a positive control, some control cultures were given a CEFX pool, while others were given an HIV-1 Nef pool or no peptide.

Cultured CD4+ T cell DNA underwent sequencing with the Oncomine TCR Beta short-read assay. From CD4+ T cells that had been cultured, genomic DNA was extracted. Using its own MiXCR run on the PCR reads, TCRdb lists one record per CDR3 protein. The sample carries 15,000 or so distinct CDR3 sequences, approximately 50% recorded once. The time point is: late sampling 161 to 241 days after vaccination in three convalescent patients. Treatment: roughly nine-day PBMC culture with coronavirus spike peptide pools or control peptides (ViraFEST assay). Having spent around 9 days in culture, CD4+ T cells were then isolated by negative selection. Study-wide findings and caveats: The rise in median SARS-CoV-2-reactive clonotypes, from around 20 to 38, was not significant.

With regard to this clonotype: The antigen is not known.

The clonotype comes from a human donor who had recovered from COVID-19. The sequencing here drew on CD4+ T cells from blood, cultured in vitro, taken about 7 months after SARS-CoV-2 vaccination.

In DNA, the CDR3 is TGTGCCAGCAGTGTGGGCCCTGACTATGGCTACACCTTC. It is translated as CASSVGPDYGYTF. The chain joins TRBV2 to TRBJ1-2; D remains ambiguous. CDR3 size: 13 residues. V was shortened by 4 bases and J by 3 bases, with 9 bases between the two germline ends. The germline V gene has CDR1 SNHLY and CDR2 FYNNEI.